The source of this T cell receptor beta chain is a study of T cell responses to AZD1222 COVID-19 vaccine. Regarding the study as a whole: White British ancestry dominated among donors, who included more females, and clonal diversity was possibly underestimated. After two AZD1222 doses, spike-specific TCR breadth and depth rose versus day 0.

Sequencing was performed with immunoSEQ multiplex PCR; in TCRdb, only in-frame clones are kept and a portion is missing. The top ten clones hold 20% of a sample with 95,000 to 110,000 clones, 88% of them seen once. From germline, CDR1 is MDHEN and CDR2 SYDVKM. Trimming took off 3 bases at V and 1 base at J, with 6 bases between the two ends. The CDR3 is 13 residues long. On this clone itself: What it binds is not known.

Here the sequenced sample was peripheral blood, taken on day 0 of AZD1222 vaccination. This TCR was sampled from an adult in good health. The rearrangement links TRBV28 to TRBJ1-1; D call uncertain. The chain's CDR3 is CASSLSRNTEAFF. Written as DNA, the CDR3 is TGTGCCAGCAGTTTGTCCCGGAACACTGAAGCTTTCTTT.